This T cell receptor (beta chain) appears in the sequencing data of a study of Graves' ophthalmopathy and Graves' hyperthyroidism. Scientists amplified the TCR beta CDR3 regions from RNA transcripts. In the first round, RT-PCR was carried out with HTBI primers, and a multiplex PCR formed the second round. TCRdb independently ran MiXCR on the multiplex PCR reads; one entry per CDR3 protein. The sample has 400,000 or so distinct CDR3 sequences, about 17% seen once. Hyperthyroidism patients were newly diagnosed, ill under 2 months, and aged 18 to 65 years. Looked up from germline, CDR1 is DFQATT and CDR2 is SNEGSKA (reference sequence). The CDR3 has 12 amino acids.

The sequence came from an adult woman with stable Graves' hyperthyroidism. The chain joins TRBV20-1 to TRBJ2-7; 8 bases agree with TRBD2. Sequencing was performed on peripheral blood. CDR3 nucleotide sequence: TGCAGTGCTAGCGGGAGGGCCTACGAGCAGTACGTG. Amino acids: CSASGRAYEQYV.